This T cell receptor (beta chain) is drawn from a study of shared clonotypes between healthy human individuals. Clones were sequenced by immunoSEQ multiplex PCR, and TCRdb holds only the in-frame ones, with some missing. The sample records some 1,900,000 clones, about 94% being singletons. The naive CD8 subset, CD45RO-negative cells positively selected for CCR7, excluded terminally differentiated effector memory CD45RA+ cells. This CDR3 is built from 14 residues. Germline V CDR1 and CDR2: SGHVS, FNYEAQ. Trimming removed 0 bases at V and 0 bases at J, with 6 bases between. Study results and caveats: Sharing of clonotypes among donors was expected to vary with sequencing depth.

On this clone: Antigen: not known. The same CDR3 also results from other DNA sequences found in this sample.

The chain recombines TRBV7-6 with TRBJ2-7; D tentatively fits TRBD1 or TRBD2 (5 bases each). Sequencing was performed on naive CD8+ T cells sorted from blood. The receptor comes from a man aged 18 to 30 in good health. CDR3 in DNA: TGTGCCAGCAGCTTAGCGGGGGTCTCCTACGAGCAGTACTTC. It is translated as CASSLAGVSYEQYF.